This TCR beta chain was observed in a study of T cell responses to AZD1222 COVID-19 vaccine. Regarding the study as a whole: Sampling captured repertoires only after the peak T cell response. The sample set comprised mostly white British donors with more females, and clonal diversity was possibly underestimated.

Produced via immunoSEQ multiplex PCR; TCRdb's table is partial and in-frame only. The table lists about 130,000 clones, more than 80% of them singletons. Trimming took 6 bases from V and 3 from J; bases not matched to a gene: 7. This CDR3 has 15 amino acids. Per the germline V gene, CDR1 is MDHEN and CDR2 is SYDVKM. Regarding this clone: Its matching antigen is unknown.

The gene calls are TRBV28 and TRBJ1-4; 7 nucleotides match TRBD1. Specimen: peripheral blood, collected 28 days after the second AZD1222 dose. This TCR came from an adult who received the AZD1222 COVID-19 vaccine. This CDR3 is CASRGRTGPNEKLFF. The DNA for the CDR3 is TGTGCCAGCAGAGGGAGGACAGGTCCTAATGAAAAACTGTTTTTT.